This section outlines one TCR beta chain sequence together with its context. A TCRbeta library incorporating unique molecular identifiers was prepared. TCRdb analysed the PCR reads with MiXCR anew, one entry per CDR3 protein. The table records 200,000 to 300,000 distinct CDR3 sequences, 12% of them present only once. The sample comes from a study of T-cell reconstitution after alpha-beta-depleted transplantation in children. From germline, CDR1 is KGHSH and CDR2 LQKENI. The CDR3 has 16 residues. V was clipped by 1 base and J by 7 bases; unmatched bases: 9. This specimen was PBMCs from the stem cell graft donor, taken from the stem cell graft. The gene calls are TRBV18 and TRBJ1-4; 7 nucleotides match TRBD1. The sequence was collected from a human donor who donated a stem cell graft to a child with acute lymphoblastic leukemia. CDR3 sequence: CASSPLGTGVGEKLFF. As DNA, the CDR3 is TGTGCCAGCTCACCACTCGGAACAGGGGTCGGTGAAAAACTGTTTTTT.